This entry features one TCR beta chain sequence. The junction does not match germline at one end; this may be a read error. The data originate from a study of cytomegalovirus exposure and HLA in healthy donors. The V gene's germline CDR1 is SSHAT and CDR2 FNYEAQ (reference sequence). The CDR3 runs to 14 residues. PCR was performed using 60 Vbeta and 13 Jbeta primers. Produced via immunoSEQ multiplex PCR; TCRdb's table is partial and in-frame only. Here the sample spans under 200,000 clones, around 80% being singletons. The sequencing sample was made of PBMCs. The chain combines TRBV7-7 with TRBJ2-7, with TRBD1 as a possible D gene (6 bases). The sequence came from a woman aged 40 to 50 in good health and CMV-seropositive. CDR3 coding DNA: TGTGCTAGCAGCTTAGTGGGGGCTAGACGGTCTCGGTACTTC. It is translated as CASSLVGARRSRYF.